This T cell receptor beta chain was obtained from a study of blood T cell repertoires in COVID-19. Study-level background: Specimens from acute and convalescent COVID-19 originated in the United States, Italy and Spain. PBMCs, B-cell-depleted T cells, or T cells were the source of the cDNA or gDNA that made up the material.

In the original processing: Estimates of nucleated cell counts were drawn from the amplification of reference gene primers. Profiling relied on immunoSEQ multiplex PCR, and the TCRdb table lists in-frame clones only, not all of them. D and trimming come from the DNA, and the V and J calls and clone size come from that table. The data show around 100,000 clones, with roughly 80% seen just once and about 12% held by the top ten. Trimming shortened V by 7 bases and J by 6 bases, and 10 bases separated the two germline ends. The CDR3 has 12 residues. CDR1 LNHDA and CDR2 SQIVND come from the germline V gene (reference sequence).

Sequencing was performed on peripheral blood. The J gene is TRBJ1-5, the V gene TRBV19; D might be TRBD1 (5 bases). The source is a human donor in a cohort sampled during active COVID-19. The CDR3 sequence: CASNQGLQPQHF. As DNA, the CDR3 is TGTGCCAGTAATCAGGGCCTTCAGCCCCAGCATTTT.